This TCR beta chain was profiled in a study of blood T cell repertoires in COVID-19. The data were produced by immunoSEQ multiplex PCR, yet TCRdb's version contains in-frame clones alone and is incomplete. Of about 280,000 clones listed, 80% to 90% were seen once; the top ten hold roughly 13%. Material: peripheral blood. This clonotype was sampled from a woman in her 70s with COVID-19, enrolled during active disease.

This chain's CDR3 is CSVGGQSYGYTF. CDR3 nucleotide sequence: TGCAGCGTTGGTGGACAGTCATATGGCTACACCTTC. V gene TRBV29-1 combines with J gene TRBJ1-2; a weak D match, TRBD1 (6 bases). Germline V CDR1 and CDR2: SQVTM, ANQGSEA. The CDR3 spans 12 residues. Trimming left V 4 bases short and J 5 bases short, with 11 bases between.